The 24 T cell receptor beta chains below all came from one sample that was sequenced in a study of cytomegalovirus exposure and HLA in healthy donors. The PCR contained 60 Vbeta and 13 Jbeta primers. This table comes from immunoSEQ multiplex PCR, and its TCRdb copy is limited to in-frame clones, with some not included. The profile covers roughly 89,000 clones, with 55% to 70% appearing a single time and around a fifth taken by the ten largest. What was sequenced was PBMCs. All receptors derive from a woman in her 50s in good health and CMV-seropositive.

The chain is built from TRBV9 and TRBJ1-2, with TRBD1 identical over 9 bases. The trim removed 4 bases at V and 0 bases at J, leaving 4 bases unmatched. CDR3 length equals 15 residues. Germline V lookup: CDR1 SGDLS, CDR2 YYNGEE. The chain's CDR3 is CASSIQGATNYGYTF. The CDR3 DNA sequence: TGTGCCAGCAGCATACAGGGGGCGACTAACTATGGCTACACCTTC.

This clone showed up many times. This chain connects TRBV10-2 to TRBJ1-6, with D possibly matching TRBD1 (5 bases). The CDR3 contains 14 residues. The ends were cut back, 6 bases at V and 5 bases at J, with 11 bases in the middle. The germline V gene has CDR1 WSHSY and CDR2 SAAADI. The CDR3 is CASRAGRDNSPLHF. CDR3 bases: TGCGCCAGCAGGGCAGGGAGGGATAATTCACCCCTCCACTTT.

The CDR3 here is CASSYNSGTYEQYF. The CDR3 bases are TGTGCCAGCAGTTACAATAGCGGGACCTACGAGCAGTACTTC. This rearrangement joins TRBV6-5 to TRBJ2-7, with 8 nucleotides matching TRBD2. The CDR3 has 14 amino acids. The germline gives CDR1 MNHEY, CDR2 SVGAGI. The V gene end was trimmed by 2 bases and the J gene end by 2 bases; junction bases not matched to a gene: 2.

This clone was counted only a few times. The chain has TRBV28 and TRBJ1-2, with D tentatively TRBD1 (5 bases). Germline CDR1 and CDR2: MDHEN and SYDVKM. With 6 bases removed from V and 2 bases from J, the gap between germline ends came to 22 bases. CDR3 length: 17 residues. The CDR3 spells CASRPSTGGMTNYGYTF. CDR3 in DNA: TGTGCCAGCAGACCCAGTACCGGGGGAATGACCAACTATGGCTACACCTTC.

This clone showed up just once. This chain uses TRBV5-1 with TRBJ2-2, with 10 bases fitting TRBD2. The V segment lost 4 bases and the J segment 0 bases; nucleotides outside the gene matches: 9. The CDR3 totals 18 residues. CDR1 is SGHRS and CDR2 is YFSETQ in the germline V gene. The CDR3 DNA sequence: TGCGCCAGCAGCCAGGTCGTAGCGGGGGGAACGAACACCGGGGAGCTGTTTTTT. Its protein is CASSQVVAGGTNTGELFF.

The chain couples TRBV2 to TRBJ2-7; D is perhaps TRBD1 (6 bases). This CDR3 spans 15 amino acids. V was clipped by 5 bases and J by 1 base, with 15 bases between them. Germline V gives CDR1 SNHLY, CDR2 FYNNEI. CDR3 loop: CASSHRDKKSYEQYF. In DNA, the CDR3 is TGTGCCAGCAGTCACCGGGACAAGAAATCCTACGAGCAGTACTTC.

V usage is TRBV18 and J usage is TRBJ1-1; TRBD1 matches at 7 bases. V lost 4 bases to trimming and J lost 2 bases; unmatched junction nucleotides: 7. The germline V gene encodes CDR1 KGHSH and CDR2 LQKENI. CDR3 size: 15 residues. CDR3 nucleotides: TGTGCCAGCTCACTGGATGGACAGGCAAACACTGAAGCTTTCTTT. Amino acids: CASSLDGQANTEAFF.

The gene calls are TRBV2 and TRBJ2-2, with 10 bases identical to TRBD1. The trim removed 4 bases at V and 3 bases at J, leaving 2 bases unmatched. This CDR3 region has 15 residues. Germline V CDR1 and CDR2: SNHLY, FYNNEI. The CDR3 loop is CASSGQGADTGELFF. The CDR3 region has the DNA TGTGCCAGCAGTGGACAGGGGGCGGACACCGGGGAGCTGTTTTTT.

V usage is TRBV10-2 and J usage is TRBJ1-1; 7 nucleotides agree with TRBD1. V lost 10 bases, J lost 0 bases, and 8 bases stayed unmatched. The CDR3 loop spans 14 amino acids. From germline, CDR1 is WSHSY and CDR2 SAAADI. The CDR3 spells CATNPGTVNTEAFF. As DNA, the CDR3 is TGCGCCACGAACCCTGGGACAGTGAACACTGAAGCTTTCTTT.

This rearrangement joins TRBV19 to TRBJ1-1, with TRBD1 matching 7 bases. Germline values: CDR1 LNHDA, CDR2 SQIVND (reference sequence). V shed 6 bases and J 0 bases; nucleotides not matched to a gene: 13. This CDR3 has 17 amino acids. Here the CDR3 reads CASRRGPGQNLNTEAFF. CDR3 in DNA: TGTGCCAGTAGGAGGGGCCCGGGACAGAATTTGAACACTGAAGCTTTCTTT.

The V call is TRBV18, the J call TRBJ2-1; 13 nucleotides match TRBD2. The CDR3 is 16 residues long. In germline, CDR1 is KGHSH, CDR2 LQKENI. V was pared by 2 bases and J by 9 bases, with 7 bases of the junction left unmatched. In DNA, the CDR3 is TGTGCCAGCTCACCAATGGGACTAGCGGGAAGAAGTGAGCAGTTCTTC. It encodes CASSPMGLAGRSEQFF.

This clone appeared a single time. The chain is built from TRBV2 and TRBJ2-2; 9 nucleotides match TRBD1. Germline trimming cut 4 bases from V and 3 bases from J; bases unmatched to any gene: 3. The CDR3 runs 15 residues. Germline CDR1 SNHLY, CDR2 FYNNEI. DNA for the CDR3: TGTGCCAGCAGTGCGACAGGGGGAGACACCGGGGAGCTGTTTTTT. Encoded protein: CASSATGGDTGELFF.

The chain combines TRBV7-2 with TRBJ2-5, with TRBD2 matching 8 bases. The CDR3 contains 14 residues. Germline V lookup: CDR1 SGHTA, CDR2 FQGNSA. V gave up 2 bases and J gave up 3 bases; unmatched junction bases: 2. The CDR3 region is CASSLYGGEETQYF. The DNA for the CDR3 is TGTGCCAGCAGCTTATACGGGGGGGAAGAGACCCAGTACTTC.

The gene calls are TRBV23-1 and TRBJ1-1; 9 bases agree with TRBD1. TRBV23-1 is noted as an ORF with a role that remains uncertain. The CDR3 is 15 residues long. V trimming: 7 bases; J trimming: 4 bases; junction bases outside the gene matches: 10. As DNA, the CDR3 is TGCGCCAGCACCCTCCAACAGGGGGCGATCACTGAAGCTTTCTTT. This translates into CASTLQQGAITEAFF.

The chain employs TRBV7-6 and TRBJ2-3; 10 nucleotides agree with TRBD1. CDR3 length: 15 amino acids. The V gene's germline CDR1 is SGHVS and CDR2 FNYEAQ. V lost 4 bases, J lost 3 bases, and 4 bases stayed unmatched. The CDR3 reads CASSSGTGATDTQYF. In nucleotides, the CDR3 is TGTGCCAGCAGCTCTGGGACAGGGGCTACAGATACGCAGTATTTT.

The V call is TRBV9, the J call TRBJ1-5; maybe TRBD1 (5 bases). Germline-derived CDR1 and CDR2 are SGDLS and YYNGEE. The CDR3 loop spans 15 amino acids. Trimming took 3 bases from V and 5 from J, leaving 15 bases between them. The CDR3 sequence is CASSAGEGLYQPQHF. In nucleotides, the CDR3 is TGTGCCAGCAGCGCCGGGGAGGGGCTGTATCAGCCCCAGCATTTT.

This chain connects TRBV29-1 to TRBJ1-1; D remains ambiguous. The CDR3 sequence is 14 residues long. Germline V gene sequence: CDR1 SQVTM, CDR2 ANQGSEA. V gave up 4 bases and J gave up 1 base, with 13 bases separating them. CDR3 in DNA: TGCAGCGTTGTAGGAGGGTCCGGGAACACTGAAGCTTTCTTT. Translation: CSVVGGSGNTEAFF. Based on the CDR3 plus reference TRBV29-1 and TRBJ1-1, the full variable domain is SAVISQKPSRDICQRGTSLTIQCQVDSQVTMMFWYRQQPGQSLTLIATANQGSEATYESGFVIDKFPISRPNLTFSTLTVSNMSPEDSSIYLCSVVGGSGNTEAFFGQGTRLTVV.

J is TRBJ2-4 and V is TRBV10-3, with TRBD2 identical over 15 bases. CDR3 length: 18 residues. V dropped 0 bases and J dropped 1; count of bases not matched to a gene: 1. Germline V CDR1 and CDR2: ENHRY, SYGVKD. The CDR3 nucleotides are TGTGCCATCAGTGAGTCTGGGACTAGCGGGGGGGCCAAAAACATTCAGTACTTC. Translation gives CAISESGTSGGAKNIQYF.

CDR3 amino acids: CASSSTGQSNEKLFF. The CDR3 bases are TGCGCCAGCAGCTCTACGGGACAAAGTAATGAAAAACTGTTTTTT. The chain employs TRBV5-1 and TRBJ1-4, with D possibly TRBD1 on 6 matching bases. The CDR3 extends over 15 amino acids. Germline CDR1 reads SGHRS; CDR2 reads YFSETQ. The V gene lost 3 bases and the J gene lost 4 bases, with 13 bases spanning the gap.

The rearrangement links TRBV5-1 to TRBJ1-6; the D gene is possibly TRBD1 (6 bases). The CDR3 has 15 amino acids. Germline CDR1 is SGHRS and CDR2 is YFSETQ. Deletions cut 4 bases from V and 7 bases from J, with 15 bases between. The CDR3 nucleotides are TGCGCCAGCAGCGTAGAGGGGGAGGGAAATTCACCCCTCCACTTT. It is translated as CASSVEGEGNSPLHF.

V is TRBV2 and J is TRBJ1-5; 10 bases map to TRBD1. V trimming: 6 bases; J trimming: 4 bases; junction bases outside the gene matches: 6. Germline values: CDR1 SNHLY, CDR2 FYNNEI. This CDR3 is built from 15 residues. CDR3 bases: TGTGCCAGCAGCCCAGGGACAGGGGATAATCAGCCCCAGCATTTT. Protein product: CASSPGTGDNQPQHF.

The rearrangement joins TRBV28 to TRBJ2-5; 10 bases are shared with TRBD2. The CDR3 is 17 residues long. Germline CDR1 MDHEN, CDR2 SYDVKM. The CDR3 DNA follows: TGTGCAGCCGGGGGGCTAGCGGGGGTTACGTACCAAGAGACCCAGTACTTC. Protein sequence: CAAGGLAGVTYQETQYF.

As to this clone: The CDR3 carries no conserved terminal phenylalanine or tryptophan, so it likely arises from a read error. No DNA is shown, since the ends of the CDR3 on it are uncertain; the CDR3 is the one TCRdb lists. The gene calls are TRBV5-4 and TRBJ2-3; TRBD2 is taken as the D call from the table, unchecked against the DNA. The CDR3 sequence runs 9 residues, both termini included. CDR1 SGHNT and CDR2 YYREEE come from the germline V gene (reference sequence). CDR3 sequence: CASSPGLGI.

This clone has more than one count but fewer than ten. Written as DNA, the CDR3 is TGTGCCAGCAGTTTTCTGCAGGGGGGCGATGAGCAGTTCTTC. Its translation is CASSFLQGGDEQFF. The chain carries TRBV28 and TRBJ2-1, with D possibly being TRBD1 (7 bases). V lost 3 bases and J lost 8, with 14 bases in between. CDR1 MDHEN and CDR2 SYDVKM come from the germline V gene. The CDR3 totals 14 residues.